Shown below are 9 T cell receptor beta chains from a single sample sequenced in a study of T cells in Graves' hyperthyroidism and ophthalmopathy. TCR beta CDR3 region amplification was performed from RNA transcripts. An initial round of RT-PCR targeting the TCR CDR3 relied on the HTBI primer set. Via MiXCR, TCRdb re-called the multiplex PCR reads, giving one row per CDR3 protein. The data show around 690,000 distinct CDR3 sequences, around 15% seen once. The sample was blood. All receptors come from a man aged 50 or older with Graves' hyperthyroidism.

The chain couples TRBV9 to TRBJ1-3; 10 bases are shared with TRBD1. The germline CDR1 and CDR2 sequences are SGDLS and YYNGEE. Unmatched junction bases numbered 1, after V lost 9 bases and J lost 1 base. The CDR3 is made up of 13 amino acids. The CDR3 reads CATGQGSGNTIYF. CDR3 DNA: TGTGCCACGGGACAGGGGTCTGGAAACACCATATATTTT.

V usage is TRBV20-1 and J usage is TRBJ1-5, with D possibly TRBD1 on 6 matching bases. V dropped 5 bases and J dropped 2 bases, with 22 bases sitting between them. This CDR3 has 17 amino acids. From germline, CDR1 is DFQATT and CDR2 SNEGSKA (reference sequence). CDR3 region: CSAVILQGSMRNQPQHF. The CDR3, as DNA: TGCAGTGCTGTCATATTACAGGGTTCTATGCGCAATCAGCCCCAGCATTTT.

This clonotype has at least ten counts. The chain uses TRBV28 and TRBJ2-7; D remains unclear. The CDR3 contains 16 residues. Trimming removed 6 bases at V and 0 bases at J, with 18 bases between. Looked up from germline, CDR1 is MDHEN and CDR2 is SYDVKM. CDR3: CASSSSGSQSSYEQYF. CDR3 DNA sequence: TGTGCCAGCAGCTCAAGTGGGTCCCAAAGCTCCTACGAGCAGTACTTC.

This clonotype came up many times. The V call is TRBV2, the J call TRBJ2-3, with TRBD1 as a possible D gene (5 bases). CDR1 SNHLY and CDR2 FYNNEI come from the germline V gene. V was pared by 2 bases and J by 4 bases, with 19 bases between. The CDR3 is 17 amino acids. CDR3 sequence (DNA): TGTGCCAGCAGTGAACCCGGCCAGGGCATCCGGGCAGATACGCAGTATTTT. This codes for CASSEPGQGIRADTQYF.

The chain has TRBV12-3 or TRBV12-4 and TRBJ2-7, with 11 bases identical to TRBD2. With V trimmed by 5 bases and J by 0 bases, 6 bases remained unmatched. The CDR3 runs to 16 residues. CDR3 region: CASSGLGTSGSYEQYF. CDR3 DNA: TGTGCCAGCAGTGGCCTCGGGACTAGCGGCTCCTACGAGCAGTACTTC.

This clonotype was found many times. The genes are TRBV7-2 and TRBJ2-3, with D tentatively TRBD1 (6 bases). There are 16 residues in the CDR3. CDR1 and CDR2 (germline): SGHTA, FQGNSA. The V gene lost 5 bases and the J gene lost 1 base, with 16 bases spanning the gap. The CDR3 DNA follows: TGTGCCAGCAGCGGTAGACAGGCAGGAGGCACAGATACGCAGTATTTT. Protein product: CASSGRQAGGTDTQYF.

This clonotype showed up just a few times. The chain couples TRBV19 to TRBJ2-7, with D hard to call. Germline assignment: CDR1 LNHDA and CDR2 SQIVND (reference sequence). Trimming removed 7 bases at V and 2 bases at J, with 15 bases between. The CDR3 is 14 amino acids. For the CDR3, the DNA is TGTGCCAGTACCCCCGGGCAGTTTACCTACGAGCAGTACTTC. This sequence encodes CASTPGQFTYEQYF.

This clonotype has ten or more counts. The rearrangement uses TRBV11-2 and TRBJ2-5, with a weak D call TRBD2 (6 bases). This CDR3 region has 14 residues. Germline V gene data show CDR1 as SGHAT and CDR2 as FQNNGV. With 5 bases removed from V and 4 bases from J, the gap between germline ends came to 14 bases. The CDR3 DNA sequence: TGTGCCAGCAGCCCCGGAGGGGTCCGAGAGACCCAGTACTTC. Amino acids: CASSPGGVRETQYF. The full variable domain, rest sourced from reference TRBV11-2 and TRBJ2-5, is EAGVAQSPRYKIIEKRQSVAFWCNPISGHATLYWYQQILGQGPKLLIQFQNNGVVDDSQLPKDRFSAERLKGVDSTLKIQPAKLEDSAVYLCASSPGGVRETQYFGPGTRLLVL.

This clonotype turned up a few times. V and J are TRBV12-3 or TRBV12-4 and TRBJ1-1, with unresolved D. Deletions cut 5 bases from V and 11 bases from J, with 21 bases between. The CDR3 has 14 amino acids. CDR3 in amino acids: CASSLTRVLTSAFF. The CDR3 region has the DNA TGTGCCAGCAGTCTAACCCGGGTCCTTACCTCGGCTTTCTTT.